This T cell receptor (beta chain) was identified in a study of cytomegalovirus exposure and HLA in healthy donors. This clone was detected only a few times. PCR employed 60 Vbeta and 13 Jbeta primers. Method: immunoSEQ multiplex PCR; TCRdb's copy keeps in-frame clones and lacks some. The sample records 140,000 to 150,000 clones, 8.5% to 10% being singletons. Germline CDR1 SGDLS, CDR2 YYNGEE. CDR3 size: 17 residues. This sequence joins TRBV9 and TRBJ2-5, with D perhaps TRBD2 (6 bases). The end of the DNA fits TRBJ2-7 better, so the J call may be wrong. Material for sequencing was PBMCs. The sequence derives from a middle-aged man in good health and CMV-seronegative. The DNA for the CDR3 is TGTGCCAGCAGCGTAGGGCTGGAAAGGGGTAGCGGTGGCGAGCAGTACTTC. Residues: CASSVGLERGSGGEQYF.